The following is a TCR beta chain sequence with its context. The antigen it recognizes is unknown. No clone much larger than this one lies a single base away; base qualities are absent. Preparation of the library involved the immunoSEQ multiplex PCR assay. The clones in this table, taken by TCRdb from immuneACCESS, are in-frame only. Not every clone is retained; where verified, under half of the shortfall comes from an unresolved V gene, and the cause of the rest is unknown. This sample comprises about 89,000 clones, about 94% of them detected only once. 1.5% to 2% of the sample comes from the top ten. The data derive from a study of T cell changes during pregnancy in multiple sclerosis (dated by TCRdb to 2018 to 2020). With respect to the entire study: The study examined how the T cell repertoire changed over the course of pregnancy in women with multiple sclerosis.

V drops 0 bases and J drops 4 bases, leaving 3 bases in between. The germline V gene sets CDR1 to MGHRA and CDR2 to YSYEKL. From the cysteine up to the phenylalanine, the CDR3 has a length of 12 residues. CDR3 DNA is the only sequence kept; it has 36 bases, read in frame from the first base. The sequence links TRBV4-1 to TRBJ2-5, with the D segment identity uncertain. This clonotype was sampled from a female donor in good health, enrolled as a control in a pregnancy study. This specimen consisted of peripheral blood, obtained after pregnancy. The bases are TGCGCCAGCAGCCAAGATAGAGAGACCCAGTACTTC. The encoded protein is CASSQDRETQYF.